Sequencing of this TCR beta chain was carried out in a study of T cell responses to AZD1222 COVID-19 vaccine. The table came from immunoSEQ multiplex PCR; TCRdb's copy has only in-frame clones and leaves some out. The table records some 190,000 clones, 80% to 95% of them present only once. The length of the CDR3 is 17 residues. The V gene is TRBV12-2, the J gene TRBJ1-3; the table's D call, TRBD1, was not checked against the DNA. TRBV12-2 is marked as a pseudogene. Source: peripheral blood, taken 28 days after the second AZD1222 dose. This TCR derives from an adult who received the AZD1222 COVID-19 vaccine. CDR3 loop: CASRLVGQGDSGNTIYF. The CDR3 bases are TGTGCAAGTCGCTTAGTTGGACAGGGTGACTCTGGAAACACCATATATTTT.